This TCR beta chain is drawn from a study of cytomegalovirus exposure and HLA in healthy donors. Study details: Unique TCRs numbering roughly 80 million, obtained from HLA-typed donors, made up an early data release. Study-level results: V- and J-gene trimming in TCR beta was tied to a missense DCLRE1C variant by an analysis performed later. There were under 200 TCR beta chains listed as cytomegalovirus-associated. Donor immune exposure was known only as CMV serostatus.

Germline CDR1 reads SGHTA; CDR2 reads FQGNSA. This CDR3 is 14 amino acids long. Remarks on this clone: Its antigen remains unknown. One junction end disagrees with the germline gene, perhaps due to a read error.

60 Vbeta and 13 Jbeta primers were used in PCR. The method was immunoSEQ multiplex PCR; TCRdb's version includes in-frame clones alone and lacks a portion of them. The sample holds about 160,000 clones, roughly 80% seen once. Sequencing was carried out using PBMCs. The V call is TRBV7-2, the J call TRBJ1-5; 8 bases agree with TRBD1. The clonotype originates from a male donor in good health and CMV-seropositive. This chain's CDR3 is CASSPSGGNQPQHF. The CDR3 coding sequence is TGTGCCAGCAGCCCGTCAGGGGGCAACCAGCCCCAGCATTTT.